This entry is about one TCR beta chain. The data were obtained in a study of cytomegalovirus exposure and HLA in healthy donors. Researchers ran the PCR with 60 Vbeta and 13 Jbeta primers. This table comes from immunoSEQ multiplex PCR, and its TCRdb copy is limited to in-frame clones, with some not included. The sample contains some 110,000 clones, approximately 65% of which appear only once. The V end was cut by 3 bases, the J end by 4 bases, with 9 bases between. This CDR3 is built from 13 residues. Germline loops: CDR1 MDHEN, CDR2 SYDVKM. The rearrangement uses TRBV28 and TRBJ1-2; possibly TRBD1 for D (6 bases). The clonotype comes from a man younger than 35 in good health and CMV-seronegative. Sequencing input: PBMCs. CDR3 DNA: TGTGCCAGCAGTTTTCAGGGGACCTATGGCTACACCTTC. Translated, it gives CASSFQGTYGYTF.